Detailed here is one T cell receptor beta chain. What this receptor recognizes is not known. Within one base of it there is no much larger clone, and no base qualities were kept. From the cysteine up to the phenylalanine, the CDR3 has a length of 18 residues. Only the CDR3 region is kept as DNA, spanning 54 bases read in frame from base 1. This specimen belongs to a study of somatic mutations in cytotoxic T cells in rheumatoid arthritis (dated by TCRdb to about 2017). Turning to the overall study: Right after diagnosis and prior to the start of any treatment, approximately 30 ml EDTA of peripheral blood was drawn from patients. Some T-cell populations stained with V beta antibodies were sorted by flow on a FACSAria II or Sony SH800 to nearly 100% purity, with sorted V beta1+ cells additionally subjected to TCRB sequencing. Patients and controls did not essentially differ in median age, which was nearly identical between the groups. A total of around 65 rheumatoid arthritis patients and approximately 21 healthy controls underwent TCRB deep sequencing. In newly diagnosed rheumatoid arthritis without treatment, the study examined if expanded CD8+ T-cell clones harbor somatic mutations, relying on TCRB deep sequencing to characterize clonality.

CD4+ and CD8+ cells were isolated by positive magnetic bead selection on an AutoMACS, and purity was checked by flow cytometry. After a first flow cytometry screen using a TCR V beta antibody panel, clonal expansions were characterized through TCRB deep sequencing of sorted CD8+ fractions. Peripheral blood mononuclear cells were isolated by Ficoll-Paque PLUS density gradient separation. Using Nucleospin Tissue or Tissue XS kits, DNA was extracted from CD4-enriched, CD8-enriched or PBMC samples, with quantification by a Qubit 2.0 fluorometer. TCRB CDR3 sequencing used the immunoSEQ assay on genomic DNA. From the authors' description of their analysis: Published virus-specific TCRB sequences were compared with patient CD8+ clones larger than 1%, and only a few matches were found. Analyses were restricted to productive TCRB rearrangements. Clonality was calculated as a Shannon entropy-based productive clonality index, and a clone was defined by a unique TCRB CDR3 sequence. The template counts of each clone relative to the total templates per sample were used to calculate repertoire overlap between two samples. Flow cytometry-measured V-gene usage correlated with V-gene usage from TCRB sequencing, with a Spearman r of roughly 0.61. TCRdb mirrors the immuneACCESS table, restricted to in-frame sequences. Some clones are absent from its copies; in checked studies, under half trace to an unresolved V gene, and the reason for the others is unknown. V, J and clone size are taken as reported in that table, and D and trimming were inferred from the DNA itself. Here the sample has 9,500 to 11,000 clones; almost 85% occur a single time. Jointly, the top ten make up roughly 9% of the sample.

The research as a whole found: Viral specificity could not be ruled out by absence from virus-specific databases, and the antigen targets of the expanded CD8+ clones remained unknown. The largest CD8+ clone made up more than 20% of CD8+ cells in 8 of 65 patients, and blood and synovial fluid shared several identical CD8+ TCRB sequences. The slight underrepresentation of TRBV07 in patients was not corrected for multiple comparisons. CD8+ T-cell clonality in rheumatoid arthritis patients was not significantly different from that in age-matched healthy controls. An increase of CD8+ clonality with age was seen in patients (Spearman r ≈ 0.49) but not in healthy controls.

Here the chain combines TRBV12-2 and TRBJ2-7; the D call in the table, TRBD2, was not verified against the DNA. TRBV12-2 is an annotated pseudogene. Sequencing input: CD8+ T cells sorted from blood. This clonotype originated in a woman aged 60-75 years with rheumatoid arthritis. The nucleotides are TGTGCAAGTCGCTTACAAATAGAAGCGGGAGGGGACTTCTACGAGCAGTACTTC. Its translation is CASRLQIEAGGDFYEQYF.